Listed here is a single T cell receptor beta chain. Its antigen is unidentified. This specimen comes from a study of tumor and adjacent non-tumor tissue in lung cancer. Across the study: There were some 11 adenocarcinoma, a couple of squamous cell carcinoma and 1 small cell lung cancer cases. Study-wide results and limits: Tumor repertoires had a smaller top 100 clone share than normal lung. Significantly higher TCR diversity was found in tumor than normal lung. Shorter survival was associated with higher TCR diversity in tumors.

Three rounds of nested PCR, following a modified ARM-PCR protocol, produced the TCRbeta library. TCRdb re-derived calls from the multiplex PCR reads in MiXCR, one entry per CDR3 protein. The table has 89,000 or so distinct CDR3 sequences, around three fifths seen once. Deletions cut 3 bases from V and 5 bases from J, with 8 bases between. The CDR3 consists of 12 residues. Germline loops: CDR1 SGHRS, CDR2 YFSETQ. RNA was extracted from bulk tissue without any cell sorting. The V and J genes are TRBV5-1 and TRBJ2-5; the D gene is possibly TRBD1 (5 bases). The source of this sequence is a man aged 65 to 79 with non-small cell lung cancer. The sequenced sample was lung tumor tissue. As DNA, the CDR3 is TGCGCCAGCAGCTCAGGGATGGAGACCCAGTACTTC. It translates to CASSSGMETQYF.